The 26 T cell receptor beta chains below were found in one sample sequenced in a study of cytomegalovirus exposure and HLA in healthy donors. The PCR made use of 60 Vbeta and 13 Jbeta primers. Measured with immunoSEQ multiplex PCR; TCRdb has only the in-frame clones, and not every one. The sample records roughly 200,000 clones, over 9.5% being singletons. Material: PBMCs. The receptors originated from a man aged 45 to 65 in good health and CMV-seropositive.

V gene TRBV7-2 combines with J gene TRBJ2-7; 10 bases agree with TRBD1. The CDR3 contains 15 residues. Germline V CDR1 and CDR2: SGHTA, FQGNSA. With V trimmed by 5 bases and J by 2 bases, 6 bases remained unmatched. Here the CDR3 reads CASSPPGTGAYEQYF. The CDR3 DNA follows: TGTGCCAGCAGCCCACCCGGGACAGGGGCCTACGAGCAGTACTTC.

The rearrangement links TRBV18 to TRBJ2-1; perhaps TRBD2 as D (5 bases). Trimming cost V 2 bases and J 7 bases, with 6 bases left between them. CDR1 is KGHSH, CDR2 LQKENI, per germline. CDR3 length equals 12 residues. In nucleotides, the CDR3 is TGTGCCAGCTCACCAAGGAGGAATGAGCAGTTCTTC. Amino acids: CASSPRRNEQFF.

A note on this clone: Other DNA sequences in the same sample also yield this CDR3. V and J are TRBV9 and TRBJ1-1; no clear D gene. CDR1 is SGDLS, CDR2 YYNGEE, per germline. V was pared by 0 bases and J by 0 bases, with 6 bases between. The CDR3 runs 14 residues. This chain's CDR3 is CASSVGQLNTEAFF. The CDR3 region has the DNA TGTGCCAGCAGCGTAGGGCAGTTGAACACTGAAGCTTTCTTT.

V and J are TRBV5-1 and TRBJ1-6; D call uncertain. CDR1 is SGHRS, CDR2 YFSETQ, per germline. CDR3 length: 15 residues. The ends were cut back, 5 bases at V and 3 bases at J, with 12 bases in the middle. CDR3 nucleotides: TGCGCCAGCAGGCCTGACATAGGCTATAATTCACCCCTCCACTTT. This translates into CASRPDIGYNSPLHF.

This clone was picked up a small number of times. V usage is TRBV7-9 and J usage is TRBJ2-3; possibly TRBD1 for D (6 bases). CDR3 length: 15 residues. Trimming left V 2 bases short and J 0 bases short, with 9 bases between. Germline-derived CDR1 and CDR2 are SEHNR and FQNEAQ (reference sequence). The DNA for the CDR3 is TGTGCCAGCAGCTTACTGACAGGTAGCACAGATACGCAGTATTTT. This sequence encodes CASSLLTGSTDTQYF.

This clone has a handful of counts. Written as DNA, the CDR3 is TGTGCCAGCAGCTTGGGGGTAGCGGGGTTATACGAGCAGTACTTC. Its protein product is CASSLGVAGLYEQYF. The chain joins TRBV5-4 to TRBJ2-7; TRBD2 aligns across 8 bases. The CDR3 is 15 amino acids. Losses at the gene ends were 0 bases for V and 4 bases for J; bases not matched to a gene: 6. Looked up from germline, CDR1 is SGHNT and CDR2 is YYREEE (reference sequence).

CDR3 DNA sequence: TGTGCCAGCAGCTCCGGGACATCCTATCAGCCCCAGCATTTT. Translation: CASSSGTSYQPQHF. The J gene is TRBJ1-5, the V gene TRBV5-6; D may be TRBD1 (6 bases). Germline assignment: CDR1 SGHDT and CDR2 YYEEEE. Trimming pared 3 bases from V and 5 bases from J, leaving 12 bases between. This CDR3 has 14 residues.

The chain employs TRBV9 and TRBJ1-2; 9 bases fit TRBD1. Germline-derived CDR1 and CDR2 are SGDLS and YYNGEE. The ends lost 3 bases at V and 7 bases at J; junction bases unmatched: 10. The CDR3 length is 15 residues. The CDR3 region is CASSDYRGQAGGYTF. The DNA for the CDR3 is TGTGCCAGCAGCGACTACAGGGGGCAAGCGGGTGGCTACACCTTC.

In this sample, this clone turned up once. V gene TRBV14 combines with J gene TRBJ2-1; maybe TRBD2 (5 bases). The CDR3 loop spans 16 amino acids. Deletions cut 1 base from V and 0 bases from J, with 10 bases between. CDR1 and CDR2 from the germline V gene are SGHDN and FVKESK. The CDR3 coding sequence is TGTGCCAGCAGCCAAGCGGGAAGTGTCTCCTACAATGAGCAGTTCTTC. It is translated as CASSQAGSVSYNEQFF.

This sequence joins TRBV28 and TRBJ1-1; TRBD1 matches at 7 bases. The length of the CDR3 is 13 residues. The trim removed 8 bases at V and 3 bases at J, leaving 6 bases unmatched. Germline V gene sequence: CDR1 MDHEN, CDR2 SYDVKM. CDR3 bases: TGTGCCAGCCTTGGACAGGCGTACACTGAAGCTTTCTTT. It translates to CASLGQAYTEAFF.

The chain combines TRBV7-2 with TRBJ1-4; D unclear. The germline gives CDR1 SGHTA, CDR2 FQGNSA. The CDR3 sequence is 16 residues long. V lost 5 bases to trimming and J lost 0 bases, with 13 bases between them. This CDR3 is CASSTTSRTTNEKLFF. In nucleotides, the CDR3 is TGTGCCAGCAGCACTACCTCAAGGACAACTAATGAAAAACTGTTTTTT. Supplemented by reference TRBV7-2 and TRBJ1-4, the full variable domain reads GAGVSQSPSNKVTEKGKDVELRCDPISGHTALYWYRQSLGQGLEFLIYFQGNSAPDKSGLPSDRFSAERTGGSVSTLTIQRTQQEDSAVYLCASSTTSRTTNEKLFFGSGTQLSVL.

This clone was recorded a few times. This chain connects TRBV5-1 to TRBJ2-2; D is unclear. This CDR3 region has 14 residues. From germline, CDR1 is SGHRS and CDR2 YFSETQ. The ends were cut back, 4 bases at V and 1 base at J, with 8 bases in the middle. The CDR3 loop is CASSPSGNTGELFF. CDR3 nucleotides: TGCGCCAGCAGCCCCTCAGGGAACACCGGGGAGCTGTTTTTT.

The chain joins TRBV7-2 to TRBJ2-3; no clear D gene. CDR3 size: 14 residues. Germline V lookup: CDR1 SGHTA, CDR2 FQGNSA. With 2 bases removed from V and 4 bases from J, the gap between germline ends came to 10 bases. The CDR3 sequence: CASSLSHPADTQYF. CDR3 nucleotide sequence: TGTGCCAGCAGCTTATCTCATCCAGCAGATACGCAGTATTTT.

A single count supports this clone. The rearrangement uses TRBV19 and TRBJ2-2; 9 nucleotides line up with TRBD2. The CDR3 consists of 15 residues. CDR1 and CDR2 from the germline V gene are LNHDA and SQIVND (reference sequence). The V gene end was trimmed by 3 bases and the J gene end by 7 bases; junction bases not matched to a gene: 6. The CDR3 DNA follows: TGTGCCAGTAGTATCGGCGGGGGGGATAACGGGGAGCTGTTTTTT. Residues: CASSIGGGDNGELFF.

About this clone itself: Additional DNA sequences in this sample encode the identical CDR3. The CDR3: CTGVDYNEQFF. The CDR3 region has the DNA TGCACCGGGGTAGACTACAATGAGCAGTTCTTC. The chain uses TRBV29-1 and TRBJ2-1; TRBD2 might be the D (5 bases). Germline assignment: CDR1 SQVTM and CDR2 ANQGSEA. This CDR3 comprises 11 residues.

DNA of the CDR3: TGTGCCAGCAGTGGTAGATCGTATGACTATGGCTACACCTTC. It codes for CASSGRSYDYGYTF. The rearrangement uses TRBV7-9 and TRBJ1-2, with D unresolved. Germline CDR1 SEHNR, CDR2 FQNEAQ (reference sequence). This CDR3 region has 14 residues. Between the trimmed V and J ends, which lost 6 bases and 3 bases, there was a span of 14 bases.

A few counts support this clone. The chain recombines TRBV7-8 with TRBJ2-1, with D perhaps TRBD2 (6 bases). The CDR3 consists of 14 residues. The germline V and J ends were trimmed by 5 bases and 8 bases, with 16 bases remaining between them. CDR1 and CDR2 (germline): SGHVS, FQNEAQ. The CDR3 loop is CASSPAGTYHEQFF. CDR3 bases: TGTGCCAGCAGCCCTGCCGGGACTTATCATGAGCAGTTCTTC.

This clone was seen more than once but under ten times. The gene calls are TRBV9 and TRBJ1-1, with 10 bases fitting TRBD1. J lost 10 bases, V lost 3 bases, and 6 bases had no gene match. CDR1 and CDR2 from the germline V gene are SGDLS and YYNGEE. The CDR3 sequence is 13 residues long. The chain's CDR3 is CASSEGQGISAFF. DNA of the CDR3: TGTGCCAGCAGCGAGGGACAGGGGATTTCAGCTTTCTTT.

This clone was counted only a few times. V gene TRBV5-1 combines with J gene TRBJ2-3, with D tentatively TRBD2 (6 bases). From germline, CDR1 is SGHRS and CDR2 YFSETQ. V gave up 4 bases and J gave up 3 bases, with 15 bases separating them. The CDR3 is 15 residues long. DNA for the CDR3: TGCGCCAGCAGCGGGTCGGGACTGGAGACAGATACGCAGTATTTT. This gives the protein CASSGSGLETDTQYF.

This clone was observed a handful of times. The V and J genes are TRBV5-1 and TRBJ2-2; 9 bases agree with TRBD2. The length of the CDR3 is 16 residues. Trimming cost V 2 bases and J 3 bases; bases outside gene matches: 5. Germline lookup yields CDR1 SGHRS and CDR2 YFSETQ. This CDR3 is CASSFLAGVDTGELFF. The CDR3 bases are TGCGCCAGCAGCTTCTTAGCGGGGGTCGACACCGGGGAGCTGTTTTTT.

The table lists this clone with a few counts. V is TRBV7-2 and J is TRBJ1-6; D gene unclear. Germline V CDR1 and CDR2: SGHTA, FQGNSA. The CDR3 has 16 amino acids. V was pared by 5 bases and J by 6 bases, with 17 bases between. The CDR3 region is CASSPLGGSSNSPLHF. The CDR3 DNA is TGTGCCAGCAGCCCTCTAGGAGGGAGCTCTAATTCACCCCTCCACTTT.

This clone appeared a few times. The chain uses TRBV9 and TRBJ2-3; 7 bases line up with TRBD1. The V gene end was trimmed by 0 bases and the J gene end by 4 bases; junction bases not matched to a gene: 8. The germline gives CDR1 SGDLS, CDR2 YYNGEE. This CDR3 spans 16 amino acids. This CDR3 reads CASSVGFTGAPDTQYF. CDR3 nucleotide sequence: TGTGCCAGCAGCGTAGGCTTTACAGGGGCCCCAGATACGCAGTATTTT.

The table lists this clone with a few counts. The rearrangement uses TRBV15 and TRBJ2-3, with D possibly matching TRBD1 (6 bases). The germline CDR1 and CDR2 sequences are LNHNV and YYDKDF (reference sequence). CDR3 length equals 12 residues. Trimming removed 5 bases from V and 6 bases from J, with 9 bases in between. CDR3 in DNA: TGTGCCACCAGCCGACAGGTGGATACGCAGTATTTT. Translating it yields CATSRQVDTQYF. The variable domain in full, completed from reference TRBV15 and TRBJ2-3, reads DAMVIQNPRYQVTQFGKPVTLSCSQTLNHNVMYWYQQKSSQAPKLLFHYYDKDFNNEADTPDNFQSRRPNTSFCFLDIRSPGLGDTAMYLCATSRQVDTQYFGPGTRLTVL.

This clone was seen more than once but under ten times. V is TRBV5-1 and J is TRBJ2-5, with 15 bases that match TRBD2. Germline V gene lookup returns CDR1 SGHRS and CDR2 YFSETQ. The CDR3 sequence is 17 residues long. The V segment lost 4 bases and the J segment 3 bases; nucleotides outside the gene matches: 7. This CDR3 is CASSTGTSGGTEETQYF. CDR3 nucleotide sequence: TGCGCCAGCAGCACCGGGACTAGCGGGGGGACCGAAGAGACCCAGTACTTC.

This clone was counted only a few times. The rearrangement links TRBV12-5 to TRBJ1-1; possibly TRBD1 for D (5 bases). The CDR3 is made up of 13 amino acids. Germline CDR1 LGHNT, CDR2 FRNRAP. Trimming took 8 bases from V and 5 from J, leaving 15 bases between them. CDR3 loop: CASKQGGKTEAFF. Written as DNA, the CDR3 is TGTGCTAGTAAGCAGGGTGGAAAAACTGAAGCTTTCTTT.

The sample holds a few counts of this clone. This CDR3 reads CASSLRRYSEKLFF. The CDR3 DNA reads as TGTGCCAGCAGTTTAAGGAGGTACTCTGAAAAACTGTTTTTT. The chain recombines TRBV28 with TRBJ1-4; D not certain. V was shortened by 2 bases and J by 7 bases, with 11 bases between the two germline ends. The CDR3 sequence is 14 residues long. Germline CDR1 is MDHEN and CDR2 is SYDVKM.